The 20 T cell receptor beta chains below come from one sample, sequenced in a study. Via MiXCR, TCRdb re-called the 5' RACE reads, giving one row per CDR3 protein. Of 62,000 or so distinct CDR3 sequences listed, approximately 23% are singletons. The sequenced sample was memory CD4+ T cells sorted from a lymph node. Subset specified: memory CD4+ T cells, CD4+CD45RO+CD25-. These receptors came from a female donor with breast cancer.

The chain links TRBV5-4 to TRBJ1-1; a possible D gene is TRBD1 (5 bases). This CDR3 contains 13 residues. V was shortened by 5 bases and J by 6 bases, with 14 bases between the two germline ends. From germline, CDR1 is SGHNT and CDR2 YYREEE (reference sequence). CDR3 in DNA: TGTGCCAGCAGGGAACCGGGGCTAGCTGAAGCTTTCTTT. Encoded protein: CASREPGLAEAFF.

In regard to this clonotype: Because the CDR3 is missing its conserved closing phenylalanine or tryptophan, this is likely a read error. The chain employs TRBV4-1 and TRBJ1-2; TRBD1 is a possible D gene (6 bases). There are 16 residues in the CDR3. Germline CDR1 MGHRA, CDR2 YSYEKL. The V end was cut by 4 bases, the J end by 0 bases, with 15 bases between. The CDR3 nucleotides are TGCGCCAGCAGCCCCCGACAGGACTCAGCTAACTATGGCTACACCTCC. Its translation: CASSPRQDSANYGYTS.

CDR3 coding DNA: TGTGCCAGCAGTTCATACAGGGATGGGGGCACCGGGGAGCTGTTTTTT. Encoded protein: CASSSYRDGGTGELFF. The chain couples TRBV28 to TRBJ2-2, with a possible D match to TRBD1 (6 bases). Trimming stripped 4 bases from V and 4 bases from J, with 16 bases between. CDR3 length: 16 residues. Germline V gene sequence: CDR1 MDHEN, CDR2 SYDVKM.

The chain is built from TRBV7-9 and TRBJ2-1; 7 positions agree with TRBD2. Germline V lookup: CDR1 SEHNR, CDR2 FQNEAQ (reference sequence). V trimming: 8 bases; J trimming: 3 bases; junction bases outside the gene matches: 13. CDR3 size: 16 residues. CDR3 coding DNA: TGTGCCAGCCGTCGGACTAGTGGGGAGTACTACAATGAGCAGTTCTTC. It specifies CASRRTSGEYYNEQFF.

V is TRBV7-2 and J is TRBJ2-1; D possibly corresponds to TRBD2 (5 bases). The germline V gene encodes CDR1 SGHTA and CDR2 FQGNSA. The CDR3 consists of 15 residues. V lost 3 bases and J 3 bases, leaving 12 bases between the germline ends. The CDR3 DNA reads TGTGCCAGCAGCTTCTGGGTCGGGATCTACAATGAGCAGTTCTTC. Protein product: CASSFWVGIYNEQFF. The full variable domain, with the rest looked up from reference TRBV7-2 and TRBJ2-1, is GAGVSQSPSNKVTEKGKDVELRCDPISGHTALYWYRQSLGQGLEFLIYFQGNSAPDKSGLPSDRFSAERTGGSVSTLTIQRTQQEDSAVYLCASSFWVGIYNEQFFGPGTRLTVL.

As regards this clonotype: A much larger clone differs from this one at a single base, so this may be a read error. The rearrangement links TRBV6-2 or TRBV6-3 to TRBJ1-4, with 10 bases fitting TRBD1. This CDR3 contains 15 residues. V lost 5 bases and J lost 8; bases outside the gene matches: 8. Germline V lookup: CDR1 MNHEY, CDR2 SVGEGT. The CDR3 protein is CASSANRDRGEKLFF. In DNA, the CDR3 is TGTGCCAGCAGTGCCAACCGGGACAGGGGAGAAAAACTGTTTTTT.

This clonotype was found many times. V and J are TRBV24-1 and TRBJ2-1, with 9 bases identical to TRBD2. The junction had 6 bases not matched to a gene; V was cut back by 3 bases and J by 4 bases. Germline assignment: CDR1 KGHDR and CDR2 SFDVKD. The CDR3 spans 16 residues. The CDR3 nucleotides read TGTGCCACCAGTGATGCAACTAGCGGGCTTTACAATGAGCAGTTCTTC. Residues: CATSDATSGLYNEQFF.

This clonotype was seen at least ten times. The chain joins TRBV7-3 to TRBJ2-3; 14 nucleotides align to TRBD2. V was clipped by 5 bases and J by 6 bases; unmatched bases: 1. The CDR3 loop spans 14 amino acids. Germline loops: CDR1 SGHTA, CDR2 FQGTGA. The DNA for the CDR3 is TGTGCCAGCAGCGGGACTAGCGGGAGTGATACGCAGTATTTT. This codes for CASSGTSGSDTQYF.

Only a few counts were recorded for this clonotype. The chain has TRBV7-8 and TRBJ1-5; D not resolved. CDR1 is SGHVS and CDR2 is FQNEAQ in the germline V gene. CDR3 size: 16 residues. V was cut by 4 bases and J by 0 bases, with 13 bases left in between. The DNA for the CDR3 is TGTGCCAGCAGCTCCAGGTCGAATCCTAGCAATCAGCCCCAGCATTTT. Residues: CASSSRSNPSNQPQHF.

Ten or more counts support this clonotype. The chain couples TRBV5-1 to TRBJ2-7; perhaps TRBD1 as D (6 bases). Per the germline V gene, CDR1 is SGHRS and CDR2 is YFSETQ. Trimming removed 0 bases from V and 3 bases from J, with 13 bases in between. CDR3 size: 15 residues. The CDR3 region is CASSLDRTAFYEQYF. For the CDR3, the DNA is TGCGCCAGCAGCTTGGATCGGACAGCCTTCTACGAGCAGTACTTC.

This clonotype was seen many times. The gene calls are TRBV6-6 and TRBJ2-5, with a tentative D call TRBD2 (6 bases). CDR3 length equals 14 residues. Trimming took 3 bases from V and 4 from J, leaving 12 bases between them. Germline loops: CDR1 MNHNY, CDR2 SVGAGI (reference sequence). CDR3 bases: TGTGCCAGCAGTTATGGAGGGCGGGGAGAGACCCAGTACTTC. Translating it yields CASSYGGRGETQYF.

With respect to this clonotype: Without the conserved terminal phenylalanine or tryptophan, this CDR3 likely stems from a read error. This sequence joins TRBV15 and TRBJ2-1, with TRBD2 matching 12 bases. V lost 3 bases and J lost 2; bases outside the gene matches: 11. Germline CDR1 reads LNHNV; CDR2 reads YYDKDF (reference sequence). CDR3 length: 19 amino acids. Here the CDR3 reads CATSSKGLAGSETYNEQFS. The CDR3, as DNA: TGTGCCACCAGCAGCAAAGGACTAGCGGGATCTGAGACCTACAATGAGCAGTTCTCC.

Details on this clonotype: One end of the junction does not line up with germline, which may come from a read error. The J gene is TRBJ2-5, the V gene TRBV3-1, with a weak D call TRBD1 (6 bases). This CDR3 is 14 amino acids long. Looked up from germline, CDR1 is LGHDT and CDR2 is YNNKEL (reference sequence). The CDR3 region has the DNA TGTGCCAGCAGCCAAGCGCAGGGGCAAGAGACCCTGTACTTC. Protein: CASSQAQGQETLYF.

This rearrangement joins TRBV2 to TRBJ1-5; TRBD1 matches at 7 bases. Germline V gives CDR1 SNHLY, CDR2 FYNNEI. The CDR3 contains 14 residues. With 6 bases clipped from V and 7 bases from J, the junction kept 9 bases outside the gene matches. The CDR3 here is CASSRQGMGQPQHF. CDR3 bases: TGTGCCAGCAGCAGACAGGGAATGGGCCAGCCCCAGCATTTT.

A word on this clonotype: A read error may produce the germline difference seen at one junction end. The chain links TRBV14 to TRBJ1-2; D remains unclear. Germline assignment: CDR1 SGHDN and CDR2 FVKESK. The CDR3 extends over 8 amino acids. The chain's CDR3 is CASSQGRF. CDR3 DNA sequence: TGTGCCAGCAGCCAAGGACGCTTC.

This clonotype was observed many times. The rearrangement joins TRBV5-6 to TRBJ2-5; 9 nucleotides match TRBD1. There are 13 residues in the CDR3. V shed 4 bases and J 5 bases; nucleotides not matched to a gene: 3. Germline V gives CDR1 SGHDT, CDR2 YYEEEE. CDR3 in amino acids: CASSPGQGETQYF. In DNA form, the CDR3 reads TGTGCCAGCAGCCCGGGACAGGGTGAGACCCAGTACTTC. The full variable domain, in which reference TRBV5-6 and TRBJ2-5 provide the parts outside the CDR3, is DAGVTQSPTHLIKTRGQQVTLRCSPKSGHDTVSWYQQALGQGPQFIFQYYEEEERQRGNFPDRFSGHQFPNYSSELNVNALLLGDSALYLCASSPGQGETQYFGPGTRLLVL.

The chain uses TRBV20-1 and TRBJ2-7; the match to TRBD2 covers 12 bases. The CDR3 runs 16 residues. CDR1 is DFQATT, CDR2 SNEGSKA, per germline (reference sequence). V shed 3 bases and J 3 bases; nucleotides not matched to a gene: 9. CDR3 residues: CSARTSGSHRDYEQYF. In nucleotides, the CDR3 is TGCAGTGCTAGGACTAGCGGGAGTCACCGGGACTACGAGCAGTACTTC.

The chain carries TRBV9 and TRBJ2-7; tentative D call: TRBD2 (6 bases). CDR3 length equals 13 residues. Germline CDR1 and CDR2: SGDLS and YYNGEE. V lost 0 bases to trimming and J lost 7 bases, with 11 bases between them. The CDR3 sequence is CASSVEPAGEQYF. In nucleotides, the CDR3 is TGTGCCAGCAGCGTAGAACCGGCGGGGGAGCAGTACTTC.

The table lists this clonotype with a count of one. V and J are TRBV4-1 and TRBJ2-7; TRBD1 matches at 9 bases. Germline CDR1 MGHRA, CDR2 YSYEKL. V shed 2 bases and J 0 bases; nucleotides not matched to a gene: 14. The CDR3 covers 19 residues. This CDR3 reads CASSQQTRLDRGPSYEQYF. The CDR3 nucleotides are TGCGCCAGCAGCCAACAAACCCGACTGGACAGGGGCCCCTCCTACGAGCAGTACTTC.

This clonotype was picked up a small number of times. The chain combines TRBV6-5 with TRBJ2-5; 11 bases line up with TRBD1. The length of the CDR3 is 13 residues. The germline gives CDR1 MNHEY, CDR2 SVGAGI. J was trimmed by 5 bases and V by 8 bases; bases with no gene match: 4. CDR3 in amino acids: CASGRDRGETQYF. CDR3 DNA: TGTGCCAGCGGCCGGGACAGGGGGGAGACCCAGTACTTC.